This T cell receptor (beta chain) was observed in a study of T cell repertoires in cytomegalovirus infection. Points on this clonotype: Its antigen is unknown.

Germline values: CDR1 SNHLY, CDR2 FYNNEI. CDR3 length: 12 residues. V was pared by 10 bases and J by 8 bases, with 15 bases between. In TCRdb, the reads were re-called with MiXCR into one record per CDR3 protein. The table records 450,000 to 600,000 distinct CDR3 sequences, around a third of them present only once. This specimen was cultured PBMCs, taken from culture after CMV antigen stimulation. The TCR sequence derives from a human donor in good health (CMV status not recorded). Some clones in this sample may be carry-over from other donors' samples. The chain recombines TRBV2 with TRBJ2-1, with TRBD1 as a possible D gene (5 bases). The CDR3 nucleotides are TGTGCCAAAAGCCAGGGATTGGATGAGCAGTTCTTC. This gives the protein CAKSQGLDEQFF.